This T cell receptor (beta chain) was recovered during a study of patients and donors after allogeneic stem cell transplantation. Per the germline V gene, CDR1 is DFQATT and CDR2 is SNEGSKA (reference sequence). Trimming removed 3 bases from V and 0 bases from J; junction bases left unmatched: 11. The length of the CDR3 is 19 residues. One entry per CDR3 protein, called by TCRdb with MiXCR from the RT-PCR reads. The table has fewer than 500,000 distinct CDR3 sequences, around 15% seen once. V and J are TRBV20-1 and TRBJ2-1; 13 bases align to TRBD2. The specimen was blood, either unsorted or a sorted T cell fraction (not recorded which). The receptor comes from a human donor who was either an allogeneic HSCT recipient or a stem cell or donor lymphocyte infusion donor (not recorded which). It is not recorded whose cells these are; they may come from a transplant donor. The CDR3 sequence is CSARQGLAGSLSSYNEQFF. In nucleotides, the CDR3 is TGCAGTGCTAGGCAGGGACTAGCGGGATCCCTTAGCTCCTACAATGAGCAGTTCTTC.